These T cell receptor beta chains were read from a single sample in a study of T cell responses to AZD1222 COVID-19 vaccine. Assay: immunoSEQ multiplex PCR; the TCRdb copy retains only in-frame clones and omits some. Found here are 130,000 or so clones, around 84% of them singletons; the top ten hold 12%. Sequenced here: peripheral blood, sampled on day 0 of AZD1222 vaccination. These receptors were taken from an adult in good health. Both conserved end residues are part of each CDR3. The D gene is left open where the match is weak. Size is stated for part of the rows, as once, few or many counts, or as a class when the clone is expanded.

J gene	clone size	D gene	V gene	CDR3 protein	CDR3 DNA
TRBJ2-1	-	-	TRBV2	CASSQGQIYNEQFF	TGTGCCAGCAGTCAAGGACAGATCTACAATGAGCAGTTCTTC
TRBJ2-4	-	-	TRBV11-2	CASSFLGGRNIQYF	TGTGCCAGCAGCTTTCTAGGGGGGCGCAACATTCAGTACTTC
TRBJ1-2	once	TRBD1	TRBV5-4	CASSPWDRGLYGYTF	TGTGCCAGCAGCCCCTGGGACAGGGGGCTCTATGGCTACACCTTC
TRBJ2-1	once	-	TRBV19	CASSIKAGSYNEQFF	TGTGCCAGTAGCATTAAAGCGGGCTCCTACAATGAGCAGTTCTTC
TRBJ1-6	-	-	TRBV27	CASSAHNSPLHF	TGTGCCAGCAGCGCCCATAATTCACCCCTCCACTTT
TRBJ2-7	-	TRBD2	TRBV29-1	CSVEVRGRAYEQYF	TGCAGCGTTGAAGTTCGCGGGAGGGCCTACGAGCAGTACTTC
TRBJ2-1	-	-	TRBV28	CASSFLRGGNSQRGQFF	TGTGCCAGCAGTTTCCTCAGGGGCGGGAACTCCCAGAGAGGGCAGTTCTTC
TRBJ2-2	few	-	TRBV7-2	CASSLAALNTGELFF	TGTGCCAGCAGCTTAGCGGCGCTGAACACCGGGGAGCTGTTTTTT
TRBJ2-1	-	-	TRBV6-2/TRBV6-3	CASSYGVTEQFF	TGTGCCAGCAGTTACGGAGTAACTGAGCAGTTCTTC
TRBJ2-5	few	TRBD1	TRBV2	CASSEGDRGFVETQYF	TGTGCCAGCAGTGAGGGGGACAGGGGATTTGTCGAGACCCAGTACTTC
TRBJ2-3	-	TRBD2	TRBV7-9	CASSPASGGGDTQYF	TGTGCCAGCAGCCCGGCTAGCGGGGGGGGAGATACGCAGTATTTT
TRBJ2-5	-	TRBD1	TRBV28	CASSTGGKETQYF	TGTGCCAGCTCAACAGGGGGCAAAGAGACCCAGTACTTC
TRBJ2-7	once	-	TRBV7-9	CASSWGDSPYEQYF	TGTGCCAGCAGCTGGGGGGACAGCCCCTACGAGCAGTACTTC
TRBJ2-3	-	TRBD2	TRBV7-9	CASSSPVSGGLPWEYF	TGTGCCAGCAGCTCCCCCGTTAGCGGGGGTCTCCCTTGGGAGTATTTT
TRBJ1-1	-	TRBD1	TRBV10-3	CAIGRQGDEAFF	TGTGCCATCGGGAGACAGGGCGATGAAGCTTTCTTT
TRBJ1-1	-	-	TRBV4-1	CASSQDPVTIKAFF	TGCGCCAGCAGCCAAGATCCCGTGACAATAAAAGCTTTCTTT